Presented here are 23 T cell receptor beta chains from one specimen sequenced in a study of blood T cells in healthy people across ages. Primed by a sample-barcoded 5' primer and a J-beta primer mix, a second PCR proceeded for about 7 to 11 cycles. TCRdb analysed the 5' RACE reads with MiXCR anew, one entry per CDR3 protein. The sample holds 1.5 million to 2 million distinct CDR3 sequences, roughly 27% seen once. The material sequenced was blood. All receptors derive from a woman aged 30 to 39 in good health.

This clonotype was counted at least ten times. The J gene is TRBJ1-6, the V gene TRBV9; tentative D call: TRBD1 (6 bases). V shed 2 bases and J shed 10 bases, with 16 bases lying between them. The CDR3 spans 15 residues. Germline lookup yields CDR1 SGDLS and CDR2 YYNGEE. The CDR3 reads CASSVTGSVESPLHF. CDR3 bases: TGTGCCAGCAGCGTTACAGGGTCTGTAGAATCACCCCTCCACTTT.

The chain links TRBV4-2 to TRBJ1-2, with D perhaps TRBD1 (6 bases). CDR3 length equals 16 residues. V was cut by 2 bases and J by 9 bases, with 22 bases left in between. The germline CDR1 and CDR2 sequences are LGHNA and YNFKEQ. CDR3 loop: CASSQSLDRPGRSYTF. The CDR3 region has the DNA TGTGCCAGCAGCCAATCCCTTGACAGGCCGGGGAGGAGCTACACCTTC.

The V call is TRBV20-1, the J call TRBJ2-1; D is possibly TRBD2 (6 bases). The CDR3 sequence is 11 residues long. Trimming took 5 bases from V and 6 from J, leaving 8 bases between them. The germline gives CDR1 DFQATT, CDR2 SNEGSKA (reference sequence). The CDR3 here is CSALSGNEQFF. The CDR3 region has the DNA TGCAGTGCTCTTAGCGGCAATGAGCAGTTCTTC.

This clonotype was detected a few times. This sequence joins TRBV9 and TRBJ1-2; D gene ambiguous. The CDR3 is 15 residues long. Trimming removed 0 bases from V and 4 bases from J, with 13 bases in between. Germline V gene data show CDR1 as SGDLS and CDR2 as YYNGEE. The CDR3: CASSVDNGRSYGYTF. CDR3 coding DNA: TGTGCCAGCAGCGTAGACAACGGCCGCAGCTATGGCTACACCTTC. Full variable domain (missing parts from reference TRBV9 and TRBJ1-2): DSGVTQTPKHLITATGQRVTLRCSPRSGDLSVYWYQQSLDQGLQFLIQYYNGEERAKGNILERFSAQQFPDLHSELNLSSLELGDSALYFCASSVDNGRSYGYTFGSGTRLTVV.

The V and J genes are TRBV20-1 and TRBJ2-7; 12 positions match TRBD2. This CDR3 spans 14 amino acids. J was trimmed by 6 bases and V by 5 bases; bases with no gene match: 8. Germline V gives CDR1 DFQATT, CDR2 SNEGSKA (reference sequence). The CDR3 spells CSAQATSGRREQYF. DNA for the CDR3: TGCAGTGCTCAGGCGACTAGCGGGAGACGCGAGCAGTACTTC.

The V and J genes are TRBV3-1 and TRBJ2-7; 8 positions agree with TRBD2. With 5 bases clipped from V and 7 bases from J, the junction kept 13 bases outside the gene matches. From germline, CDR1 is LGHDT and CDR2 YNNKEL (reference sequence). The CDR3 length is 15 residues. CDR3 DNA: TGTGCCAGCAGCTACGGGGGGGCTAGCCCTTTGGAGCAGTACTTC. Its protein product is CASSYGGASPLEQYF.

This clonotype was recorded a few times. V is TRBV7-2 and J is TRBJ2-5; D unclear. CDR1 and CDR2 (germline): SGHTA, FQGNSA. The CDR3 runs to 15 residues. V dropped 8 bases and J dropped 11 bases, with 27 bases sitting between them. The CDR3 here is CASGKLMGSPNEQYF. The CDR3 bases are TGTGCCAGCGGCAAGCTTATGGGCAGTCCCAATGAGCAGTACTTC.

The rearrangement joins TRBV3-1 to TRBJ1-3, with unresolved D. The germline V gene encodes CDR1 LGHDT and CDR2 YNNKEL (reference sequence). V lost 1 base, J lost 1 base, and 8 bases lay in between. The CDR3 spans 15 residues. In nucleotides, the CDR3 is TGTGCCAGCAGCCAAGGCTGGGGATCTGGAAACACCATATATTTT. Translation gives CASSQGWGSGNTIYF.

The chain couples TRBV30 to TRBJ2-1, with D unclear. V gave up 2 bases and J gave up 8 bases, with 13 bases separating them. Per the germline V gene, CDR1 is GTSNPN and CDR2 is SVGIG (reference sequence). CDR3 length: 13 amino acids. The CDR3 coding sequence is TGTGCCTGGAGTCTATACTCTTCGGATGAGCAGTTCTTC. Residues: CAWSLYSSDEQFF.

With regard to this clonotype: One end of the junction is discordant with germline, which a read error may explain. This chain joins TRBV9 and TRBJ2-3, with D maybe TRBD2 (5 bases). The CDR3 spans 13 residues. The V gene's germline CDR1 is SGDLS and CDR2 YYNGEE. The CDR3 here is CVSSPLATDTQYF. The CDR3 DNA reads TGTGTCAGCAGTCCTCTAGCCACAGATACGCAGTATTTT.

The J gene is TRBJ1-1, the V gene TRBV7-2; 7 bases match TRBD1. This CDR3 spans 15 amino acids. J was trimmed by 3 bases and V by 5 bases; bases with no gene match: 9. The germline V gene has CDR1 SGHTA and CDR2 FQGNSA. This CDR3 is CASSKRTGEYTEAFF. The CDR3 DNA reads as TGTGCCAGCAGCAAGCGGACAGGAGAATACACTGAAGCTTTCTTT.

As to this clonotype: One junction end does not reproduce the germline sequence, and a read error may be involved. The rearrangement links TRBV12-3 or TRBV12-4 to TRBJ2-3, with 7 bases fitting TRBD2. CDR3 length: 18 amino acids. The CDR3 DNA follows: TGTGCCAGCAGTTTACTGTTTGGCGGGAGCCCAAGAGGAGATACGGAGTATTTT. This gives the protein CASSLLFGGSPRGDTEYF.

Notes on this clonotype: A much more abundant neighbour one base away suggests this may be a read error. This rearrangement joins TRBV6-2 or TRBV6-3 to TRBJ2-4, with D tentatively TRBD2 (5 bases). The J call may be faulty, since TRBJ2-7 better matches the DNA end. The CDR3 is made up of 16 amino acids. Germline lookup yields CDR1 MNHEY and CDR2 SVGEGT. The CDR3: CASTAGLRTGSHEQYF. The DNA of the CDR3 is TGTGCCAGCACCGCCGGGCTAAGAACTGGGAGTCACGAGCAGTACTTC.

In its sample, this clonotype was seen a few times. The genes are TRBV7-9 and TRBJ1-1; D remains unclear. CDR1 and CDR2 (germline): SEHNR, FQNEAQ (reference sequence). With 1 base removed from V and 4 bases from J, the gap between germline ends came to 13 bases. The CDR3 totals 15 residues. CDR3 DNA: TGTGCCAGCAGCTTAGAAGCGCCGTCTTTCACTGAAGCTTTCTTT. Translated: CASSLEAPSFTEAFF.

J is TRBJ2-3 and V is TRBV6-6; TRBD1 is a possible D gene (5 bases). Germline V gives CDR1 MNHNY, CDR2 SVGAGI (reference sequence). The CDR3 has 16 amino acids. V gave up 5 bases and J gave up 3 bases, with 18 bases separating them. CDR3 residues: CASSRTDIHSTDTQYF. The DNA of the CDR3 is TGTGCCAGCAGTCGGACGGACATACATTCGACAGATACGCAGTATTTT.

This clonotype was found many times. The CDR3: CASSTRTGPYGYTF. The CDR3 DNA reads TGTGCCAGCAGCACTCGGACAGGGCCCTATGGCTACACCTTC. This chain uses TRBV7-9 with TRBJ1-2, with 8 bases identical to TRBD1. The CDR3 is 14 amino acids. Germline V gene data show CDR1 as SEHNR and CDR2 as FQNEAQ (reference sequence). V shed 5 bases and J 4 bases; nucleotides not matched to a gene: 6.

The chain joins TRBV18 to TRBJ1-2; D is possibly TRBD1 (5 bases). The CDR3 spans 13 residues. The germline CDR1 and CDR2 sequences are KGHSH and LQKENI. Trimming cost V 2 bases and J 6 bases, with 10 bases left between them. CDR3 sequence: CASSPDSWNGYTF. The CDR3 region has the DNA TGTGCCAGCTCACCAGACAGTTGGAATGGCTACACCTTC.

On this clonotype: A much more abundant neighbour one base away suggests this may be a read error. The chain is built from TRBV7-6 and TRBJ2-7; perhaps TRBD1 as D (6 bases). The V end was cut by 3 bases, the J end by 8 bases, with 17 bases between. The CDR3 runs 14 residues. Germline assignment: CDR1 SGHVS and CDR2 FNYEAQ. CDR3 nucleotide sequence: TGTGCCAGCAGCTTGACCAGGGGAGAGGGCAAGCAGTACTTC. It yields the protein CASSLTRGEGKQYF.

The genes are TRBV29-1 and TRBJ1-2, with a possible D match to TRBD1 (5 bases). The CDR3 is 13 amino acids. The V gene's germline CDR1 is SQVTM and CDR2 ANQGSEA. V was clipped by 0 bases and J by 3 bases, with 8 bases between them. CDR3 region: CSVEDGADYGYTF. The CDR3 DNA reads TGCAGCGTTGAAGACGGGGCAGACTATGGCTACACCTTC.

This clonotype appeared a few times. V gene TRBV3-1 combines with J gene TRBJ2-7, with 7 bases fitting TRBD1. J gave up 10 bases and V 6 bases, and 9 bases lay outside the gene matches. This CDR3 region has 12 residues. The germline gives CDR1 LGHDT, CDR2 YNNKEL (reference sequence). CDR3: CASSRQGNVQYF. The CDR3 region has the DNA TGTGCCAGCAGTCGACAGGGAAACGTTCAGTACTTC.

This clonotype has a handful of counts. CDR3 sequence: CGPKCPDTQYF. CDR3 bases: TGTGGCCCGAAGTGTCCAGATACGCAGTATTTT. The gene calls are TRBV21-1 and TRBJ2-3. TRBV21-1 is a pseudogene segment. This CDR3 spans 11 amino acids.

The table lists this clonotype with a few counts. The rearrangement uses TRBV6-2 or TRBV6-3 and TRBJ1-2; the D gene is possibly TRBD1 (5 bases). From germline, CDR1 is MNHEY and CDR2 SVGEGT. CDR3 length: 13 amino acids. Trimming cost V 7 bases and J 8 bases, with 17 bases left between them. The CDR3 coding sequence is TGTGCCAGCACCGACAGACCCTTCCAAGGCTACACCTTC. Amino acids: CASTDRPFQGYTF.

At least ten counts were recorded for this clonotype. This rearrangement joins TRBV20-1 to TRBJ2-1; 10 bases are shared with TRBD2. V was pared by 6 bases and J by 2 bases, with 13 bases of the junction left unmatched. CDR1 is DFQATT, CDR2 SNEGSKA, per germline (reference sequence). This CDR3 comprises 17 residues. CDR3 sequence reads: CSAPGASGSGAYNEQFF. The CDR3 DNA reads as TGCAGTGCACCCGGGGCTAGCGGGAGTGGGGCCTACAATGAGCAGTTCTTC.